This is a list of T cell receptor beta chains from one sample in a study of radiation and T cells in renal cell carcinoma. Assay used: immunoSEQ multiplex PCR; TCRdb lists only in-frame clones, some missing. The sample has 95,000 to 150,000 clones, roughly four fifths seen once; the top ten hold approximately 6.3%. Specimen: blood, collected from a patient whose treatment included radiotherapy and nephrectomy. The receptors come from a man in his fifties or sixties with renal cell carcinoma. Each CDR3 is given with its conserved first and last residue. A D gene is named only where the DNA matches it firmly. Size values are once, few and many counts, or a class for expanded clones, and some rows have none.

v_gene	abundance	d_gene	j_gene	CDR3nt	CDR3aa
TRBV30	.	.	TRBJ1-4	TGTGCCTGGAGTTCGGGTTTGGGCGAAAAACTGTTTTTT	CAWSSGLGEKLFF
TRBV5-1	.	.	TRBJ2-1	TGCGCCAGCACACTACCGACGGCCTACAATGAGCAGTTCTTC	CASTLPTAYNEQFF
TRBV2	once	TRBD2	TRBJ2-3	TGTGCCAGCACCATAGCGGGGGGTCAGGGAGATACGCAGTATTTT	CASTIAGGQGDTQYF
TRBV10-1	.	TRBD2	TRBJ2-1	TGCGCCAGCAGTGAGTCGAACAGCGGGAGAATCGCAGGTGAGCAGTTCTTC	CASSESNSGRIAGEQFF
TRBV28	.	TRBD1	TRBJ2-2	TGTGCCAGCAGTTTCGCGACAGGGGTTACCGGGGAGCTGTTTTTT	CASSFATGVTGELFF
TRBV4-2	few	.	TRBJ2-2	TGTGCCAGCAGCCGTCGTAGGGGTTCAACCGGGGAGCTGTTTTTT	CASSRRRGSTGELFF
TRBV7-2	.	TRBD2	TRBJ2-5	TGTGCCAGCAGCTCCGTAGCGGGGCGAACGGGGGAGACCCAGTACTTC	CASSSVAGRTGETQYF
TRBV5-1	.	.	TRBJ1-1	TGCGCCAGCAGCCCAAGACAGGACCCCACTGAAGCTTTCTTT	CASSPRQDPTEAFF
TRBV6-5	.	.	TRBJ2-5	TGTGCCAGCAGTTCGTACCAGACCCAGTACTTC	CASSSYQTQYF
TRBV5-4	.	TRBD1	TRBJ2-7	TGTGCCAGCAGCTCCTACAGGGGCGAGCAGTACTTC	CASSSYRGEQYF
TRBV11-2	.	TRBD1	TRBJ2-5	TGTGCCAGCAGCCCCGCACCCCAGGGGGCCGAGACCCAGTACTTC	CASSPAPQGAETQYF
TRBV9	.	TRBD2	TRBJ2-1	TGTGCCAGCACCAGCGGGGGGGCCAGTGAGCAGTTCTTC	CASTSGGASEQFF
TRBV11-2	many	.	TRBJ1-2	TGTGCCAGCAGCCCGACTAGGGATCCTAACTATGGCTACACCTTC	CASSPTRDPNYGYTF
TRBV19	.	.	TRBJ2-1	TGTGCCAGTAGTATGGAGGCGGGCGGGGCCTATGAGCAGTTCTTC	CASSMEAGGAYEQFF
TRBV19	.	TRBD1	TRBJ1-1	TGTGCCAGTAGTTTTCAAGGGGGCACTTGGGGCACTGAAGCTTTCTTT	CASSFQGGTWGTEAFF